Here is one TCR beta chain with its context. The target antigen is unknown. At one end the junction does not follow the germline gene, possibly because of a read error. Random hexamers primed reverse transcription of about 0.5 to 1 ug RNA. An immunoSEQ multiplex PCR amplified TCR beta CDR3 over 54 Vbeta and 13 Jbeta. One entry per CDR3 protein results from TCRdb running MiXCR on the immunoSEQ multiplex PCR reads. The sample holds 80,000 or so distinct CDR3 sequences, about 92% seen once. Looked up from germline, CDR1 is SGHDT and CDR2 is YYEEEE. This CDR3 region has 17 residues. This sample was included in a study of CD8 T cells in Susac syndrome. As for the study in general: Patients with Susac syndrome were therapy-naive, on corticosteroids, or on intravenous immunoglobulin alone at the time that blood was drawn.

Study-wide results and caveats: Susac syndrome CD4+ T cell repertoires showed no clonal expansion.

Sequencing input: CD4+ T cells from PBMCs. The receptor was isolated from a human donor with Susac syndrome. This chain links TRBV5-6 with TRBJ1-5; TRBD1 matches at 7 bases. The CDR3 DNA is TGTGCCAGCAGCATTTGGGGGGCGGGACAGACATATCAGCCCAAGCATTTT. It is translated as CASSIWGAGQTYQPKHF.